The following is a TCR beta chain sequence with its context. These data originate in a study of blood T cell repertoires in COVID-19. After removal of 2 bases from V and 8 bases from J, the junction contained 4 bases not matched to a gene. There are 15 residues in the CDR3. CDR1 is ENHRY and CDR2 is SYGVKD in the germline V gene. A PCR-confirmed or clinician-diagnosed COVID-19 case had contacted exposed participants within 2 weeks of entry. Sequencing used immunoSEQ multiplex PCR; TCRdb keeps in-frame clones, though not all of them. The sample lists approximately 250,000 clones, around 90% seen once, with roughly 2.8% in the top ten.

This chain joins TRBV10-3 and TRBJ2-1; 12 nucleotides match TRBD2. Sequenced: PBMCs or T cells enriched from blood (not recorded which). This TCR derives from a man between 40 and 49 years old who had been exposed to COVID-19. CDR3 nucleotide sequence: TGTGCCATCAGTGAGGGACTAGCGGGAAGGGATGAGCAGTTCTTC. It specifies CAISEGLAGRDEQFF.